This is a list of T cell receptor beta chains from one sample in a study of control samples from healthy donors and cancer patients. TCRdb's table, derived via immunoSEQ multiplex PCR, lists solely in-frame clones and lacks some. The data contain 150,000 to 200,000 clones, around 94% of them singletons. The sample comprised blood. These receptors all come from a man under 40 in good health. CDR3s include the opening cysteine and the closing phenylalanine or tryptophan. D genes are given only for firm matches. The listing skips clone size in some rows; elsewhere it reads once, few, many or a size class.

v_call,d_call,clone_size,j_call,cdr3_aa,cdr3_nt
TRBV19,-,-,TRBJ2-1,CASSSDRSYNEQFF,TGTGCCAGTAGCAGTGACAGGTCCTACAATGAGCAGTTCTTC
TRBV5-4,TRBD1,-,TRBJ2-7,CASSPDRGRYEQYF,TGTGCCAGCAGTCCGGACAGGGGGCGATACGAGCAGTACTTC
TRBV30,-,-,TRBJ2-3,CAWKSPLGVPSTDTQYF,TGTGCCTGGAAGTCCCCCCTCGGAGTTCCTAGCACAGATACGCAGTATTTT
TRBV4-2,TRBD1,-,TRBJ1-2,CASSQELQGGGGYTF,TGTGCCAGCAGCCAAGAACTCCAGGGGGGAGGCGGCTACACCTTC
TRBV18,-,-,TRBJ1-2,CASSPTREYYGYTF,TGTGCCAGCTCACCAACACGAGAATACTATGGCTACACCTTC
TRBV6-1,TRBD1,once,TRBJ1-5,CASSVISRDRGGNQPQHF,TGTGCCAGCAGTGTGATTTCTAGGGACAGGGGTGGCAATCAGCCCCAGCATTTT
TRBV21-1,-,-,TRBJ1-4,CASSNMRGEPNEKLFF,TGTGCCAGCAGCAATATGAGGGGGGAGCCTAATGAAAAACTGTTTTTT
TRBV5-1,TRBD1,-,TRBJ1-6,CASSLAGSQGTLNSPLHF,TGCGCCAGCAGCTTGGCGGGGTCACAGGGGACCCTTAATTCACCCCTCCACTTT
TRBV4-3,-,-,TRBJ1-3,CASSQVVGSGNTIYF,TGCGCCAGCAGCCAAGTGGTCGGCTCTGGAAACACCATATATTTT
TRBV7-9,TRBD1,once,TRBJ1-5,CASSQTGGNQPQHF,TGTGCCAGCAGCCAGACAGGGGGCAATCAGCCCCAGCATTTT
TRBV11-1,-,once,TRBJ1-5,CASSLVYGGSNQPQHF,TGTGCCAGCAGCTTAGTATATGGGGGTAGCAATCAGCCCCAGCATTTT
TRBV27,-,-,TRBJ2-3,CASSSTSLGTDTQYF,TGTGCCAGCAGTTCAACTAGTCTCGGCACAGATACGCAGTATTTT
TRBV15,-,once,TRBJ2-7,CATSRGSSYEQYF,TGTGCCACCAGCAGGGGTTCCTCCTACGAGCAGTACTTC
TRBV29-1,TRBD1,once,TRBJ1-1,CSAVRDRNTEAFF,TGCAGCGCCGTTCGGGACAGGAACACTGAAGCTTTCTTT
TRBV3-1/TRBV3-2,TRBD1,-,TRBJ2-7,CASSQPGTGTGGYEQYF,TGTGCCAGCAGCCAGCCAGGAACCGGGACAGGGGGCTACGAGCAGTACTTC
TRBV11-2,TRBD2,-,TRBJ2-1,CASSQASGFNEQFF,TGTGCCAGCTCGCAGGCTAGCGGGTTCAATGAGCAGTTCTTC